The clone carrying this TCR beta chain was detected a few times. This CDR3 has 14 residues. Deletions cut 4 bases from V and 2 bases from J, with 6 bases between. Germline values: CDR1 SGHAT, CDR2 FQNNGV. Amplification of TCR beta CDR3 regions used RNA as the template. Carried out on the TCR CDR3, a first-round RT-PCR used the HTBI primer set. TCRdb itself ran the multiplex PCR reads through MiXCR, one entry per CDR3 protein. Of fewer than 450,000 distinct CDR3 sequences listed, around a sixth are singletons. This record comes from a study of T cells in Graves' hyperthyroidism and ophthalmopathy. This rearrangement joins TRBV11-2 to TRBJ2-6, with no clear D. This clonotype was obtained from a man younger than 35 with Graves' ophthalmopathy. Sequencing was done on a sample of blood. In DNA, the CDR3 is TGTGCCAGCAGCTCCCTTACTGGGGCCAACGTCCTGACTTTC. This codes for CASSSLTGANVLTF.